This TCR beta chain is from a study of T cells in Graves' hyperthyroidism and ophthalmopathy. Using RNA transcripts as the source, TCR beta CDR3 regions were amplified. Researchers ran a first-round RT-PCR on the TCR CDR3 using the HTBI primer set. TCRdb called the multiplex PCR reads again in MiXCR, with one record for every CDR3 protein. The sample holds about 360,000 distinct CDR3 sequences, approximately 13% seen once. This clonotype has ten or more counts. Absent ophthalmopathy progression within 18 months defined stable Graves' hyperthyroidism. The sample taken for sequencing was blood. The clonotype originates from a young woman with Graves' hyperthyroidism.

CDR3 residues: CASSIEASINGYTF. The DNA of the CDR3 is TGTGCCAGCAGCATTGAGGCTAGTATTAATGGCTACACCTTC. The chain employs TRBV5-8 and TRBJ1-2; the D is unclear. The V gene lost 4 bases and the J gene lost 6 bases, with 16 bases spanning the gap. Germline CDR1 is SGHTS and CDR2 is YDEGEE. The CDR3 contains 14 residues. Combining the CDR3 with reference TRBV5-8 and TRBJ1-2 gives the whole variable domain EAGVTQSPTHLIKTRGQQATLRCSPISGHTSVYWYQQALGLGLQFLLWYDEGEERNRGNFPPRFSGRQFPNYSSELNVNALELEDSALYLCASSIEASINGYTFGSGTRLTVV.